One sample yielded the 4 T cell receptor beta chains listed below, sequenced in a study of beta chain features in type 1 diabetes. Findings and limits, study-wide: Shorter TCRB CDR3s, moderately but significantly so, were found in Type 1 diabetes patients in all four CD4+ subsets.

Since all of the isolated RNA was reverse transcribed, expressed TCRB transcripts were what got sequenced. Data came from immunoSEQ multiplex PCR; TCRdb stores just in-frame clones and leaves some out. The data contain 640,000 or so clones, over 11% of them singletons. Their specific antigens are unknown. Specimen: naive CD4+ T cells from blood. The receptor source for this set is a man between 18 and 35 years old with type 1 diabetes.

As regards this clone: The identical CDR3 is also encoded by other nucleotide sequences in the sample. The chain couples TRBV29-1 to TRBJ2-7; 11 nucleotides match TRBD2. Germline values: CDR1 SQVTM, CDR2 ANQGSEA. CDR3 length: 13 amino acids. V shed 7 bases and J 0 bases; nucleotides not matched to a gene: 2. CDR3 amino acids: CSAGLAGSYEQYF. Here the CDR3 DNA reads TGCAGCGCTGGACTAGCGGGCTCCTACGAGCAGTACTTC.

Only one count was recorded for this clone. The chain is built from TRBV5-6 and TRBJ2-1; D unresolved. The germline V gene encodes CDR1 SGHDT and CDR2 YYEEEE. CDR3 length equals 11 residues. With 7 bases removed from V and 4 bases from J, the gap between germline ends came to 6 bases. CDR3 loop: CASAPYNEQFF. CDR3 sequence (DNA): TGTGCCAGCGCGCCTTACAATGAGCAGTTCTTC.

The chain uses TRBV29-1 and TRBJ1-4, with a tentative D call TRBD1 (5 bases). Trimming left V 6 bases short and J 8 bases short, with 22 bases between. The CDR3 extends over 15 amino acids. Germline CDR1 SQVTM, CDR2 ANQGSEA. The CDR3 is CSVTPGPRSEEKLFF. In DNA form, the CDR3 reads TGCAGCGTCACTCCGGGACCCCGAAGCGAGGAAAAACTGTTTTTT. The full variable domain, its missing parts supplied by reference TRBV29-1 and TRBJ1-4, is SAVISQKPSRDICQRGTSLTIQCQVDSQVTMMFWYRQQPGQSLTLIATANQGSEATYESGFVIDKFPISRPNLTFSTLTVSNMSPEDSSIYLCSVTPGPRSEEKLFFGSGTQLSVL.

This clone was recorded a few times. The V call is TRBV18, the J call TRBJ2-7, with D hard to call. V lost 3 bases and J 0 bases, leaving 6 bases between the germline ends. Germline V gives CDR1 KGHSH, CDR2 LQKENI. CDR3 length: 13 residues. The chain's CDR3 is CASSPLSSYEQYF. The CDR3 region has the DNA TGTGCCAGCTCACCCCTCAGCTCCTACGAGCAGTACTTC. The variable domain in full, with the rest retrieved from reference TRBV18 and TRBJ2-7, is NAGVMQNPRHLVRRRGQEARLRCSPMKGHSHVYWYRQLPEEGLKFMVYLQKENIIDESGMPKERFSAEFPKEGPSILRIQQVVRGDSAAYFCASSPLSSYEQYFGPGTRLTVT.